These 21 T cell receptor beta chains were all obtained from the same sample, sequenced in a study of blood T cell repertoires in COVID-19. Assay: immunoSEQ multiplex PCR; the TCRdb copy retains only in-frame clones and omits some. The sample consists of 200,000 to 300,000 clones, approximately 89% of them appearing once. The sample was peripheral blood. The receptor set was obtained from a woman aged 45 to 65 with acute or convalescent COVID-19.

The V call is TRBV4-2, the J call TRBJ2-7; TRBD2 matches 8 bases. CDR3 length: 16 residues. CDR1 and CDR2 (germline): LGHNA, YNFKEQ. The V gene end was trimmed by 0 bases and the J gene end by 3 bases; junction bases not matched to a gene: 7. The CDR3 spells CASSQELTGLDYEQYF. CDR3 nucleotide sequence: TGTGCCAGCAGCCAAGAGTTGACGGGACTAGACTACGAGCAGTACTTC.

V is TRBV6-2 or TRBV6-3 and J is TRBJ2-1; 9 positions match TRBD2. Per the germline V gene, CDR1 is MNHEY and CDR2 is SVGEGT. Germline trimming cut 0 bases from V and 4 bases from J; bases unmatched to any gene: 7. The CDR3 covers 17 residues. This CDR3 is CASSYSPSGTLYNEQFF. The CDR3 region has the DNA TGTGCCAGCAGTTACTCGCCTAGCGGGACCCTATACAATGAGCAGTTCTTC.

This chain uses TRBV10-1 with TRBJ2-1; 8 nucleotides line up with TRBD2. V was pared by 0 bases and J by 6 bases, with 13 bases of the junction left unmatched. Germline-derived CDR1 and CDR2 are WNHNN and SYGVQD (reference sequence). The CDR3 runs 18 residues. The DNA for the CDR3 is TGCGCCAGCAGTGAGTCCCCACGCGAGCGGGAGAATGTCAATGAGCAGTTCTTC. It yields the protein CASSESPRERENVNEQFF.

The sample holds one count of this clone. This chain uses TRBV19 with TRBJ2-1, with 8 bases matching TRBD2. This CDR3 comprises 13 residues. The germline V gene has CDR1 LNHDA and CDR2 SQIVND (reference sequence). V shed 5 bases and J 8 bases; nucleotides not matched to a gene: 5. For the CDR3, the DNA is TGTGCCAGTAGTCCAGCGGGAGCGCATGAGCAGTTCTTC. Translation: CASSPAGAHEQFF. Full variable domain (outside the CDR3, taken from reference TRBV19 and TRBJ2-1): DGGITQSPKYLFRKEGQNVTLSCEQNLNHDAMYWYRQDPGQGLRLIYYSQIVNDFQKGDIAEGYSVSREKKESFPLTVTSAQKNPTAFYLCASSPAGAHEQFFGPGTRLTVL.

V and J are TRBV5-1 and TRBJ2-7; possibly TRBD1 for D (5 bases). V gave up 4 bases and J gave up 5 bases, with 19 bases separating them. CDR3 length: 15 amino acids. Germline CDR1 is SGHRS and CDR2 is YFSETQ. The CDR3 protein is CASSMDSGFQNEQYF. The CDR3 DNA sequence: TGCGCCAGCAGCATGGATTCAGGGTTTCAAAACGAGCAGTACTTC.

This chain connects TRBV5-1 to TRBJ1-2; D uncertain. The CDR3 has 18 amino acids. Trimming removed 4 bases from V and 1 base from J, with 23 bases in between. CDR1 SGHRS and CDR2 YFSETQ come from the germline V gene. In DNA, the CDR3 is TGCGCCAGCAGCCTTGAATCCCTTTCGCGTGAGATTAACTATGGCTACACCTTC. Residues: CASSLESLSREINYGYTF.

The rearrangement uses TRBV19 and TRBJ2-1; TRBD2 is a possible D gene (5 bases). V was cut by 3 bases and J by 2 bases, with 17 bases left in between. The CDR3 consists of 17 residues. Germline V CDR1 and CDR2: LNHDA, SQIVND (reference sequence). CDR3: CASSIGLAAQTYNEQFF. In DNA form, the CDR3 reads TGTGCCAGTAGTATCGGACTGGCAGCCCAAACCTACAATGAGCAGTTCTTC.

The chain carries TRBV5-6 and TRBJ1-3, with D hard to call. Germline loops: CDR1 SGHDT, CDR2 YYEEEE. The CDR3 covers 17 residues. V was pared by 0 bases and J by 7 bases, with 20 bases between. CDR3 DNA sequence: TGTGCCAGCAGCTTGGAGACACGGTTTAGGAACCGTAACACCATATATTTT. It is translated as CASSLETRFRNRNTIYF.

The V call is TRBV18, the J call TRBJ2-1; D is perhaps TRBD2 (6 bases). The CDR3 spans 19 residues. V lost 0 bases, J lost 2 bases, and 20 bases lay in between. The germline gives CDR1 KGHSH, CDR2 LQKENI. Here the CDR3 reads CASSPPEEPGTFPYNEQFF. In DNA, the CDR3 is TGTGCCAGCTCACCACCGGAAGAACCCGGGACTTTTCCCTACAATGAGCAGTTCTTC.

The chain joins TRBV6-5 to TRBJ1-5, with D unclear. Germline V gene data show CDR1 as MNHEY and CDR2 as SVGAGI. The CDR3 contains 13 residues. The germline V and J ends were trimmed by 6 bases and 4 bases, with 10 bases remaining between them. CDR3 nucleotides: TGTGCCAGCAGAAGACCGCGGAATCAGCCCCAGCATTTT. Translating gives CASRRPRNQPQHF.

The rearrangement joins TRBV28 to TRBJ1-5; D not certain. V was pared by 5 bases and J by 6 bases, with 5 bases between. Germline V gene data show CDR1 as MDHEN and CDR2 as SYDVKM. CDR3 length: 11 amino acids. CDR3 in DNA: TGTGCCAGCAGTGCGAGTCAGCCCCAGCATTTT. Translated: CASSASQPQHF. Variable domain in full (rest from reference TRBV28 and TRBJ1-5): DVKVTQSSRYLVKRTGEKVFLECVQDMDHENMFWYRQDPGLGLRLIYFSYDVKMKEKGDIPEGYSVSREKKERFSLILESASTNQTSMYLCASSASQPQHFGDGTRLSIL.

The CDR3 sequence: CASTLAGAYNEQFF. CDR3 sequence (DNA): TGTGCCAGCACCCTAGCGGGAGCTTACAATGAGCAGTTCTTC. This sequence joins TRBV28 and TRBJ2-1, with 10 bases identical to TRBD2. The germline V gene has CDR1 MDHEN and CDR2 SYDVKM. The CDR3 totals 14 residues. Unmatched junction bases numbered 4, after V lost 7 bases and J lost 4 bases.

The CDR3 loop reads CASRLYRAGTLAVSYNEQFF. CDR3 coding DNA: TGTGCCAGCCGACTCTACAGGGCCGGAACACTAGCGGTATCCTACAATGAGCAGTTCTTC. This chain uses TRBV27 with TRBJ2-1, with TRBD2 matching over 8 bases. This CDR3 spans 20 amino acids. Germline V gene lookup returns CDR1 MNHEY and CDR2 SMNVEV (reference sequence). Trimming took 8 bases from V and 1 from J; bases not matched to a gene: 22.

CDR3 coding DNA: TGTGCCAGCAGCTTACTTCGGGGTGGTTTGGAAGAGACCCAGTACTTC. Amino acids: CASSLLRGGLEETQYF. The chain couples TRBV7-2 to TRBJ2-5; possibly TRBD2 for D (5 bases). The CDR3 extends over 16 amino acids. The germline V gene has CDR1 SGHTA and CDR2 FQGNSA. V was trimmed by 2 bases and J by 3 bases, leaving 16 bases between them.

The rearrangement links TRBV7-9 to TRBJ2-1; 10 bases line up with TRBD2. With V trimmed by 3 bases and J by 7 bases, 6 bases remained unmatched. From germline, CDR1 is SEHNR and CDR2 FQNEAQ (reference sequence). The CDR3 is 15 residues long. CDR3 DNA sequence: TGTGCCAGCAGCTTTATAAGGACTAGCGGTAATGAGCAGTTCTTC. Its translation is CASSFIRTSGNEQFF.

The V and J genes are TRBV10-3 and TRBJ2-7; D is possibly TRBD1 (5 bases). The V end was cut by 4 bases, the J end by 3 bases, with 16 bases between. Germline loops: CDR1 ENHRY, CDR2 SYGVKD. The CDR3 totals 15 residues. Here the CDR3 reads CAISGTGPGIYEQYF. The CDR3 bases are TGTGCCATCAGTGGAACAGGCCCCGGAATCTACGAGCAGTACTTC.

The rearrangement links TRBV27 to TRBJ2-1; 11 nucleotides agree with TRBD2. The germline V gene encodes CDR1 MNHEY and CDR2 SMNVEV (reference sequence). V shed 2 bases, J shed 3 bases, and the junction held 6 bases outside the gene matches. The CDR3 is 17 amino acids. CDR3 coding DNA: TGTGCCAGCAGTTTAGAGCTAGCGGGAGGCTTCTACAATGAGCAGTTCTTC. Translating it yields CASSLELAGGFYNEQFF.

J is TRBJ2-1 and V is TRBV29-1, with D possibly TRBD2 on 5 matching bases. Deletions cut 4 bases from V and 6 bases from J, with 13 bases between. CDR3 size: 13 residues. Germline values: CDR1 SQVTM, CDR2 ANQGSEA. The CDR3 reads CSVVSGRANEQFF. CDR3 in DNA: TGCAGCGTTGTCAGCGGCCGGGCCAATGAGCAGTTCTTC.

The chain joins TRBV19 to TRBJ1-5; no clear D gene. The ends were cut back, 4 bases at V and 2 bases at J, with 12 bases in the middle. This CDR3 has 15 residues. The germline V gene encodes CDR1 LNHDA and CDR2 SQIVND (reference sequence). The CDR3 loop is CASSTRPGGNQPQHF. CDR3 coding DNA: TGTGCCAGTAGTACCCGCCCCGGGGGCAATCAGCCCCAGCATTTT.

The V call is TRBV6-2 or TRBV6-3, the J call TRBJ2-7; TRBD1 might be the D (6 bases). The ends were cut back, 5 bases at V and 3 bases at J, with 11 bases in the middle. Germline CDR1 and CDR2: MNHEY and SVGEGT. This CDR3 has 13 amino acids. DNA for the CDR3: TGTGCCAGCAGTGTTCAGGGGTTCTACGAGCAGTACTTC. Its translation is CASSVQGFYEQYF.

This chain links TRBV6-5 with TRBJ2-1, with D maybe TRBD1 (5 bases). The germline gives CDR1 MNHEY, CDR2 SVGAGI. Between the trimmed V and J ends, which lost 6 bases and 0 bases, there was a span of 12 bases. This CDR3 spans 15 amino acids. The CDR3: CASSHRQNSYNEQFF. CDR3 DNA sequence: TGTGCCAGCAGCCATCGACAGAACTCCTACAATGAGCAGTTCTTC.